The following is a TCR beta chain sequence with its context. V lost 7 bases and J lost 5, with 15 bases in between. CDR1 and CDR2 (germline): SNHLY, FYNNEI. The CDR3 contains 13 residues. This entry is derived from a study of PD-1 blockade in classical Hodgkin lymphoma. Every single patient, without exception, relapsed after autologous stem cell transplantation, and brentuximab vedotin exposure varied. TCRdb's table, derived via immunoSEQ multiplex PCR, lists solely in-frame clones and lacks some. Of 90,000 to 100,000 clones detected, 75% to 85% appear once; the ten largest clones hold 15% to 20%. This sequence was found in a human donor with classical Hodgkin lymphoma. J is TRBJ2-7 and V is TRBV2, with D tentatively TRBD2 (5 bases). The sample in question was peripheral blood mononuclear cells (PBMCs), obtained before the second cycle of nivolumab. The CDR3 is CASNSDPGNEQYF. Written as DNA, the CDR3 is TGTGCCAGCAACTCGGATCCGGGGAACGAGCAGTACTTC.